Shown below are 31 T cell receptor beta chains from a single sample sequenced in a study of CD8+CD57+ T cells in acquired aplastic anemia. Patients who underwent sequencing had shown CD8+CD57+ cell expansion by flow cytometry. The TCR beta profiling, which covered VDJ combination and CDR3 sequence, was carried out using genomic DNA as the template. TCRdb ran MiXCR on the reads and lists one entry per CDR3 protein. The table has 150,000 to 200,000 distinct CDR3 sequences, roughly 48% seen once. The sample comprised sorted CD4+, CD8+, or CD8+CD57+ T cells (not recorded which) from PBMCs. The origin of the receptors is a human donor with aplastic anemia.

The V gene is TRBV5-1, the J gene TRBJ2-7; D is perhaps TRBD2 (5 bases). V lost 0 bases and J lost 2, with 12 bases in between. CDR3 size: 15 residues. Germline V gene lookup returns CDR1 SGHRS and CDR2 YFSETQ. The CDR3 coding sequence is TGCGCCAGCAGCTTGGGCCTAGCTCGCCCCTACGAGCAGTACTTC. This translates into CASSLGLARPYEQYF.

On this clonotype itself: An end of the junction differs from the germline gene, which may be a read error. The chain links TRBV10-3 to TRBJ2-7; 9 nucleotides match TRBD2. Germline V gives CDR1 ENHRY, CDR2 SYGVKD. The CDR3 sequence is 14 residues long. DNA for the CDR3: TGTGCCAGCAGTTATACAGCGGGAGGCTACGAGCAGTACTTC. Protein: CASSYTAGGYEQYF.

As to this clonotype: This may stem from a read error, because a much larger clone lies one nucleotide away. This chain joins TRBV19 and TRBJ2-3; D unclear. CDR1 is LNHDA and CDR2 is SQIVND in the germline V gene (reference sequence). CDR3 length equals 18 residues. CDR3 nucleotides: TGTGCCAGTAGTATAACCCCCCTACTATCAGTAAGCACAGATACGCGGTATTTT. It specifies CASSITPLLSVSTDTRYF.

This clonotype was observed a single time. At one boundary the junction diverges from the germline segment, which might be a read error. The chain couples TRBV10-3 to TRBJ2-7; tentatively, D is TRBD2 (6 bases). CDR3 length equals 15 residues. CDR1 is ENHRY, CDR2 SYGVKD, per germline. The CDR3 DNA reads TGTGCCAGCAGTTACTCGGGACTCGAAGGCTACGAGCAGTACTTC. It is translated as CASSYSGLEGYEQYF.

The chain recombines TRBV4-1 with TRBJ1-1; no clear D. V lost 1 base, J lost 5 bases, and 8 bases lay in between. This CDR3 comprises 13 residues. Germline CDR1 is MGHRA and CDR2 is YSYEKL. Written as DNA, the CDR3 is TGCGCCAGCAGCCAAGGGTACGAGACTGAAGCTTTCTTT. Protein product: CASSQGYETEAFF.

The genes are TRBV4-1 and TRBJ2-1; 7 bases line up with TRBD1. The CDR3 is 16 residues long. V lost 5 bases and J lost 2; bases outside the gene matches: 9. CDR1 is MGHRA, CDR2 YSYEKL, per germline. The CDR3 DNA reads as TGCGCCAGCAGCAACATGGACAGGCGAGCCTACAATGAGCAGTTCTTC. Translating gives CASSNMDRRAYNEQFF.

In its sample, this clonotype was seen many times. The CDR3 loop reads CASSQDSDEQFF. CDR3 DNA sequence: TGTGCCAGCAGCCAAGATTCGGATGAGCAGTTCTTC. J is TRBJ2-1 and V is TRBV4-2; D ambiguous. This CDR3 is built from 12 residues. Looked up from germline, CDR1 is LGHNA and CDR2 is YNFKEQ. Trimming shortened V by 0 bases and J by 8 bases, and 5 bases separated the two germline ends.

This clonotype was seen just once. The V and J genes are TRBV7-9 and TRBJ2-7; the match to TRBD2 covers 7 bases. The CDR3 covers 15 residues. The V and J ends lost 5 bases and 5 bases, in that order; junction bases with no gene match: 12. From germline, CDR1 is SEHNR and CDR2 FQNEAQ (reference sequence). CDR3 nucleotide sequence: TGTGCCAGCAGCCATCCTCGGGGGGTTGGCCACGAGCAGTACTTC. It codes for CASSHPRGVGHEQYF.

This clonotype was counted a few times. V and J are TRBV24-1 and TRBJ1-1; D is undetermined. Trimming left V 3 bases short and J 4 bases short, with 8 bases between. The CDR3 spans 13 residues. Germline CDR1 is KGHDR and CDR2 is SFDVKD. CDR3 DNA sequence: TGTGCCACCAGTGATAAGCGGCTCACTGAAGCTTTCTTT. This translates into CATSDKRLTEAFF.

The CDR3 DNA reads as TGTGCCAGTAGACCTGCTCAGGGAGGACCCTACGAGCAGTACTTC. This sequence encodes CASRPAQGGPYEQYF. The genes are TRBV19 and TRBJ2-7; D may be TRBD2 (6 bases). CDR3 length: 15 amino acids. CDR1 and CDR2 from the germline V gene are LNHDA and SQIVND (reference sequence). The V gene lost 6 bases and the J gene lost 2 bases, with 17 bases spanning the gap.

This chain links TRBV5-4 with TRBJ1-3, with no clear D. The CDR3 sequence is 16 residues long. Trimming took 1 base from V and 0 from J, leaving 11 bases between them. Germline lookup yields CDR1 SGHNT and CDR2 YYREEE (reference sequence). DNA of the CDR3: TGTGCCAGCAGCTTGCGGTCCGGCGGCTCTGGAAACACCATATATTTT. Protein sequence: CASSLRSGGSGNTIYF.

This rearrangement joins TRBV29-1 to TRBJ2-7; 9 bases agree with TRBD1. CDR1 and CDR2 from the germline V gene are SQVTM and ANQGSEA. The CDR3 covers 15 residues. The junction had 13 bases not matched to a gene; V was cut back by 7 bases and J by 3 bases. In DNA, the CDR3 is TGCAGCGCCGCGGGACAGGGCGGGGAGTTCTACGAGCAGTACTTC. It is translated as CSAAGQGGEFYEQYF.

CDR3 nucleotides: TGTGCCAGCTCACCTAGCGGGGGGGACACAGATACGCAGTATTTT. Its protein product is CASSPSGGDTDTQYF. The chain joins TRBV2 to TRBJ2-3, with 12 bases matching TRBD2. The CDR3 contains 15 residues. V was clipped by 8 bases and J by 2 bases; unmatched bases: 5. Looked up from germline, CDR1 is SNHLY and CDR2 is FYNNEI.

This clonotype was counted at least ten times. This chain connects TRBV4-2 to TRBJ2-3, with D tentatively TRBD1 (6 bases). Trimming removed 3 bases from V and 3 bases from J, with 13 bases in between. The germline gives CDR1 LGHNA, CDR2 YNFKEQ. The CDR3 consists of 15 residues. The CDR3 sequence: CASSHRTVWTDTQYF. The CDR3 DNA reads TGTGCCAGCAGCCATAGGACAGTGTGGACAGATACGCAGTATTTT.

The rearrangement uses TRBV6-2 or TRBV6-3 and TRBJ1-2, with D possibly being TRBD1 (6 bases). Germline values: CDR1 MNHEY, CDR2 SVGEGT. This CDR3 contains 16 residues. Trimming took off 5 bases at V and 4 bases at J, with 20 bases between the two ends. The CDR3 spells CASSRWKQGKGYGYTF. CDR3 in DNA: TGTGCCAGCAGTCGCTGGAAACAGGGAAAGGGCTATGGCTACACCTTC.

This clonotype was seen repeatedly, ten times or more. The gene calls are TRBV10-1 and TRBJ2-3, with TRBD2 matching 13 bases. Germline loops: CDR1 WNHNN, CDR2 SYGVQD (reference sequence). The CDR3 is 15 residues long. With 5 bases clipped from V and 6 bases from J, the junction kept 5 bases outside the gene matches. CDR3 amino acids: CASSRTSGGSDTQYF. The CDR3 DNA reads TGCGCCAGCAGTCGGACTAGCGGGGGCTCTGATACGCAGTATTTT.

The chain links TRBV4-2 to TRBJ2-7; D gene ambiguous. In germline, CDR1 is LGHNA, CDR2 YNFKEQ. This CDR3 is 15 amino acids long. Trimming took 0 bases from V and 3 from J, leaving 12 bases between them. CDR3 DNA sequence: TGTGCCAGCAGCCAAGATCTGAGACACAGCTACGAGCAGTACTTC. As protein: CASSQDLRHSYEQYF.

This clonotype was seen ten or more times. The chain is built from TRBV27 and TRBJ1-6; D call uncertain. The CDR3 is made up of 18 amino acids. The germline V gene encodes CDR1 MNHEY and CDR2 SMNVEV (reference sequence). Deletions cut 4 bases from V and 0 bases from J, with 16 bases between. This chain's CDR3 is CASSSGLASSSYNSPLHF. The CDR3 DNA sequence: TGTGCCAGCAGTTCCGGCCTCGCATCGAGCTCCTATAATTCACCCCTCCACTTT.

V usage is TRBV7-9 and J usage is TRBJ2-3; no clear D gene. Looked up from germline, CDR1 is SEHNR and CDR2 is FQNEAQ (reference sequence). V was cut by 8 bases and J by 6 bases, with 15 bases left in between. The CDR3 has 13 residues. The CDR3 DNA reads TGTGCCAGCTCACCACGATTTGGCGATACGCAGTATTTT. Translated, it gives CASSPRFGDTQYF.

V gene TRBV19 combines with J gene TRBJ1-2; D call uncertain. CDR3 length: 11 residues. Germline CDR1 LNHDA, CDR2 SQIVND (reference sequence). V was shortened by 6 bases and J by 8 bases, with 10 bases between the two germline ends. CDR3 in amino acids: CASSPGLGYTF. The CDR3 DNA reads as TGTGCCAGTAGCCCCGGGTTAGGCTACACCTTC. Complete variable domain (other parts from reference TRBV19 and TRBJ1-2): DGGITQSPKYLFRKEGQNVTLSCEQNLNHDAMYWYRQDPGQGLRLIYYSQIVNDFQKGDIAEGYSVSREKKESFPLTVTSAQKNPTAFYLCASSPGLGYTFGSGTRLTVV.

The CDR3 loop is CASSPRQGRDTGELFF. The DNA for the CDR3 is TGCGCCAGCAGCCCCCGACAGGGTAGGGACACCGGGGAGCTGTTTTTT. V is TRBV5-1 and J is TRBJ2-2, with 7 bases lining up with TRBD1. The CDR3 contains 16 residues. With V trimmed by 4 bases and J by 3 bases, 9 bases remained unmatched. The V gene's germline CDR1 is SGHRS and CDR2 YFSETQ.

This clonotype was seen repeatedly, ten times or more. This chain uses TRBV14 with TRBJ1-1, with D perhaps TRBD1 (6 bases). Trimming took 1 base from V and 11 from J, leaving 11 bases between them. This CDR3 region has 12 residues. Germline V CDR1 and CDR2: SGHDN, FVKESK. The CDR3 nucleotides read TGTGCCAGCAGCCAAGTGGAACAGGGTGCTTTCTTT. Its protein product is CASSQVEQGAFF.

This rearrangement joins TRBV4-1 to TRBJ2-7, with 7 positions matching TRBD1. The CDR3 is 16 amino acids. V gave up 4 bases and J gave up 0 bases; unmatched junction bases: 9. The germline V gene has CDR1 MGHRA and CDR2 YSYEKL. The CDR3 DNA follows: TGCGCCAGCAGCCGTTTGGGACAGTCGTACTCCTACGAGCAGTACTTC. Translation: CASSRLGQSYSYEQYF.

The sample holds one count of this clonotype. An end of the junction does not agree with germline; a read error may underlie this. The rearrangement joins TRBV10-3 to TRBJ2-7; D is possibly TRBD1 (6 bases). CDR1 and CDR2 (germline): ENHRY, SYGVKD. The CDR3 is 14 amino acids. The CDR3 protein is CAVSSTGSSYEQYF. CDR3 DNA: TGTGCCGTCAGCTCCACAGGGAGCTCCTACGAGCAGTACTTC.

The chain couples TRBV2 to TRBJ1-3; D might be TRBD1 (5 bases). The CDR3 has 15 residues. The germline V and J ends were trimmed by 6 bases and 0 bases, with 12 bases remaining between them. From germline, CDR1 is SNHLY and CDR2 FYNNEI. In DNA, the CDR3 is TGTGCCAGCAGATTCGGGGGGATCTCTGGAAACACCATATATTTT. Translating gives CASRFGGISGNTIYF. The full variable domain, rest sourced from reference TRBV2 and TRBJ1-3, is EPEVTQTPSHQVTQMGQEVILRCVPISNHLYFYWYRQILGQKVEFLVSFYNNEISEKSEIFDDQFSVERPDGSNFTLKIRSTKLEDSAMYFCASRFGGISGNTIYFGEGSWLTVV.

Of note for this clonotype: A much larger clone lies one base from this, so it may be a read error. The chain employs TRBV5-1 and TRBJ2-5, with TRBD1 matching 11 bases. The V gene's germline CDR1 is SGHRS and CDR2 YFSETQ. The CDR3 extends over 15 amino acids. The CDR3 region is CASCLGDRGKETQYF. As DNA, the CDR3 is TGCGCCAGCTGCTTGGGGGACAGGGGGAAAGAGACCCAGTACTTC.

Here the CDR3 reads CASSSGGGDQPQHF. CDR3 bases: TGCGCCAGCAGCTCTGGGGGGGGGGATCAGCCCCAGCATTTT. The chain recombines TRBV5-1 with TRBJ1-5; D is possibly TRBD1 (5 bases). The CDR3 contains 14 residues. Deletions cut 3 bases from V and 5 bases from J, with 12 bases between. CDR1 and CDR2 from the germline V gene are SGHRS and YFSETQ.

As to this clonotype: This may come from a read error, since a much larger clone is one base off. V and J are TRBV12-3 or TRBV12-4 and TRBJ1-3, with no clear D. The CDR3 sequence is 12 residues long. Trimming took 4 bases from V and 11 from J, leaving 12 bases between them. CDR3 in DNA: TGTGCCAGCAGTTCTGCTGGTGGAGCCATATATTTT. Translation gives CASSSAGGAIYF.

This clonotype was seen many times. This sequence joins TRBV12-3 or TRBV12-4 and TRBJ2-2; D tentatively reads TRBD1 or TRBD2 (5 bases each). This CDR3 spans 15 amino acids. V was clipped by 5 bases and J by 8 bases, with 18 bases between them. CDR3 coding DNA: TGTGCCAGCAGTCCCTCGGGGCAGGGTGTTGGGGAGCTGTTTTTT. Translating gives CASSPSGQGVGELFF.

This clonotype was observed a handful of times. A read error may explain this, as a much larger clone is one base away. No conserved phenylalanine or tryptophan is present at the end of the CDR3, so a read error is the likely explanation. This chain connects TRBV20-1 to TRBJ1-2; D not resolved. V shed 2 bases and J shed 4 bases, with 11 bases lying between them. Germline V gene lookup returns CDR1 DFQATT and CDR2 SNEGSKA (reference sequence). The CDR3 extends over 13 amino acids. This chain's CDR3 is CSARNEGPYGYTS. In DNA, the CDR3 is TGCAGTGCTAGAAATGAGGGTCCCTATGGCTACACCTCC.

This clonotype was counted ten times or more. This rearrangement joins TRBV6-1 to TRBJ2-3, with TRBD2 matching 8 bases. V trimming: 5 bases; J trimming: 6 bases; junction bases outside the gene matches: 7. The CDR3 totals 14 residues. Germline lookup yields CDR1 MNHNS and CDR2 SASEGT. This CDR3 is CASSRGGPSDTQYF. CDR3 in DNA: TGTGCCAGCAGTCGGGGGGGGCCCAGTGATACGCAGTATTTT.